This T cell receptor beta chain was sequenced for a study of immune heterogeneity within non-small cell lung tumors. Study details: There was 1 tumor not otherwise specified, along with around eleven non-squamous carcinomas and a few squamous cell carcinomas.

TCR beta CDR3 was amplified by multiplex PCR using 32 V and 13 J primers. TCRdb called the multiplex PCR reads again in MiXCR, with one record for every CDR3 protein. The sample includes approximately 12,000 distinct CDR3 sequences, around 21% of them seen just once. This clonotype was detected a few times. The antigen is not known. This CDR3 spans 12 amino acids. CDR1 and CDR2 from the germline V gene are SGHTA and FQGNSA. The ends were cut back, 3 bases at V and 3 bases at J, with 5 bases in the middle. The template for each sample was 500 to 700 ng of genomic DNA, which had been extracted from bulk tumor tissue. The authors collected several far-apart biopsies from each primary tumor during surgery. Untreated, newly diagnosed non-small cell lung cancer patients underwent curative surgery. General study points: Local T-cell clonality tracked local tumor mutational burden; the correlation was moderate but significant (R 0.3 to 0.4). High-frequency T-cell receptor beta clonotypes were largely distinct between individual patients.

The sequenced sample was lung tumor tissue. This TCR was recovered from a man aged 60 to 75 with non-small cell lung cancer. This chain uses TRBV7-2 with TRBJ1-1, with a possible D match to TRBD1 (5 bases). CDR3 DNA sequence: TGTGCCAGCAGCTTCAGGGACACTGAAGCTTTCTTT. Its translation: CASSFRDTEAFF.